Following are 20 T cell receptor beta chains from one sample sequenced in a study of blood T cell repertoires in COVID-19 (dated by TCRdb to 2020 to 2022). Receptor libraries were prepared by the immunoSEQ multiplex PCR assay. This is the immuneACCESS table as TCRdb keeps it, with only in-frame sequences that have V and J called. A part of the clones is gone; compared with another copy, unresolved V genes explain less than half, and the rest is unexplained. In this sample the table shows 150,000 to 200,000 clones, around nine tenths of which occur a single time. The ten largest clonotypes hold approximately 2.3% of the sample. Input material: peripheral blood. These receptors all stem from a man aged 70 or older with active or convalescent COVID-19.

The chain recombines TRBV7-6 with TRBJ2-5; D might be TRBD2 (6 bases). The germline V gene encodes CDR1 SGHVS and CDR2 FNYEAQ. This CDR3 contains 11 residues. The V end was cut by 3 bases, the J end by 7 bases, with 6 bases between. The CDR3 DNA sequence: TGTGCCAGCAGCTTGGGGGGGACCCAGTACTTC. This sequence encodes CASSLGGTQYF.

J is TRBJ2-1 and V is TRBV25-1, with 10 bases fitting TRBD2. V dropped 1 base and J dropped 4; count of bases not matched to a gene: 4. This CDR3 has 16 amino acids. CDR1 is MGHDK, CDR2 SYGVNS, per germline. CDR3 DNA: TGTGCCAGCAGTGAATGGGGTAGCGGGGGGTACAATGAGCAGTTCTTC. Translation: CASSEWGSGGYNEQFF.

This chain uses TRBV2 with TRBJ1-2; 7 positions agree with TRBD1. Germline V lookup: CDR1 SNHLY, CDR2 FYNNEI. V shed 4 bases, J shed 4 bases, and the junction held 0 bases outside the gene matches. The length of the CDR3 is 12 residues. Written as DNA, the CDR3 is TGTGCCAGCAGTGGGACAGGCTATGGCTACACCTTC. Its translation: CASSGTGYGYTF.

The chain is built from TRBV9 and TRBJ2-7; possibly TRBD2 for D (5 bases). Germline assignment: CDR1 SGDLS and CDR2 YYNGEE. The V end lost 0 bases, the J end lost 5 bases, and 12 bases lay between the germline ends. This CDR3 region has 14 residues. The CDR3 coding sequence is TGTGCCAGCAGCGTAGAAGCGGCACCCCACGAGCAGTACTTC. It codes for CASSVEAAPHEQYF. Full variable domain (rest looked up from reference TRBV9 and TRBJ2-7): DSGVTQTPKHLITATGQRVTLRCSPRSGDLSVYWYQQSLDQGLQFLIQYYNGEERAKGNILERFSAQQFPDLHSELNLSSLELGDSALYFCASSVEAAPHEQYFGPGTRLTVT.

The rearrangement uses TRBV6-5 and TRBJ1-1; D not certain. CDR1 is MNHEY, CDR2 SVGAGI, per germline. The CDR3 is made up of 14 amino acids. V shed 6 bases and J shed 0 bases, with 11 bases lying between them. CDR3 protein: CASSTKTMNTEAFF. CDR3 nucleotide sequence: TGTGCCAGCAGCACGAAGACAATGAACACTGAAGCTTTCTTT.

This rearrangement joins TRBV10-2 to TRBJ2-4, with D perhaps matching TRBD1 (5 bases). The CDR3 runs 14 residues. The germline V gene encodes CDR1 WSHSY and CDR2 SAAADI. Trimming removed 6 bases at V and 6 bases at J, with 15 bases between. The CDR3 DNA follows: TGCGCCAGCAGCGAACCAGGGCAGGGAAACATTCAGTACTTC. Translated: CASSEPGQGNIQYF.

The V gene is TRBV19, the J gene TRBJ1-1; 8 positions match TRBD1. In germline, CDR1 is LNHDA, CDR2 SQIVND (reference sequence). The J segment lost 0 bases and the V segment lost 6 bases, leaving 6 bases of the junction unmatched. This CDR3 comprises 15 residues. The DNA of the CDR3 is TGTGCCAGTAGGATGGGGGACAGGATGAACACTGAAGCTTTCTTT. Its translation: CASRMGDRMNTEAFF.

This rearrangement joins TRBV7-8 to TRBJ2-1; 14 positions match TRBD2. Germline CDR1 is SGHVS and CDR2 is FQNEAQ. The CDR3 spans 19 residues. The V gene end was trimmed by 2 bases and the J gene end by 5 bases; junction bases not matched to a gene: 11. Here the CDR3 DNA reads TGTGCCAGCAGCTTATTAGGACTAGCGGGGGGCCGTAGGGACAATGAGCAGTTCTTC. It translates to CASSLLGLAGGRRDNEQFF.

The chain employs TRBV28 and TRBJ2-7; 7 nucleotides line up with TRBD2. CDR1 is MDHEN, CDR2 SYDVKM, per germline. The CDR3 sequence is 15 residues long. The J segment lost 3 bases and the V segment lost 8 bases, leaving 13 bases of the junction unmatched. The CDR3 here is CASASSGYGRYEQYF. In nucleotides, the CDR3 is TGTGCCAGCGCCTCTAGCGGCTACGGCCGCTACGAGCAGTACTTC.

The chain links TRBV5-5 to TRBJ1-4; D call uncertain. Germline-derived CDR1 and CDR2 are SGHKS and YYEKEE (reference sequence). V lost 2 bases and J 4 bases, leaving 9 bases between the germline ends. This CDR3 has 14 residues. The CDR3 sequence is CASSFGSYNEKLFF. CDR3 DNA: TGTGCCAGCAGCTTCGGGAGTTATAATGAAAAACTGTTTTTT.

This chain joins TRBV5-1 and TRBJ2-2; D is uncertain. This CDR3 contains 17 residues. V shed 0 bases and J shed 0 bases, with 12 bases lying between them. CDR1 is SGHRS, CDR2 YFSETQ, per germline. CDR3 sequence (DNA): TGCGCCAGCAGCTTGGTACCGGCGGCGGCGAACACCGGGGAGCTGTTTTTT. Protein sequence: CASSLVPAAANTGELFF.

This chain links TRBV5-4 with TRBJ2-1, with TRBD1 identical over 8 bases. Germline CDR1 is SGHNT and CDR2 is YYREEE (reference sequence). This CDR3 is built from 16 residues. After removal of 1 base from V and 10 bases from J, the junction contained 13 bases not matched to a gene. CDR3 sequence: CASSLPQGAGGREQFF. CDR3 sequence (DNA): TGTGCCAGCAGCTTGCCCCAGGGGGCAGGCGGACGAGAGCAGTTCTTC.

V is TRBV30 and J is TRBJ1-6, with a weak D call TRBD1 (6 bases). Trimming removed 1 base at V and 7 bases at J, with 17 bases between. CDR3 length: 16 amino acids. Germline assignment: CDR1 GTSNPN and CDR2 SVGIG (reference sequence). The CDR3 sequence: CAWSALQGLLNSPLHF. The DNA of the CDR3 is TGTGCCTGGAGTGCCCTACAGGGCCTTTTGAATTCACCCCTCCACTTT.

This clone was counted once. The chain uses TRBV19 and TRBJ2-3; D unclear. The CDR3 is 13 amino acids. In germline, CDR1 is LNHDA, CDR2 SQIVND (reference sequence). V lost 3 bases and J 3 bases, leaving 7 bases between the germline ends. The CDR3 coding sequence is TGTGCCAGTAGTATTTCGGGTACAGATACGCAGTATTTT. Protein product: CASSISGTDTQYF.

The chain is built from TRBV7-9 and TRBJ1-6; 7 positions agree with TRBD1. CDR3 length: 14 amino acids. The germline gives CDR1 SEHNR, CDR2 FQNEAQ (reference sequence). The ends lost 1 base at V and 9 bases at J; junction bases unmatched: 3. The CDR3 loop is CASSLETGVSPLHF. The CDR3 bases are TGTGCCAGCAGCTTAGAAACAGGGGTTTCACCCCTCCACTTT.

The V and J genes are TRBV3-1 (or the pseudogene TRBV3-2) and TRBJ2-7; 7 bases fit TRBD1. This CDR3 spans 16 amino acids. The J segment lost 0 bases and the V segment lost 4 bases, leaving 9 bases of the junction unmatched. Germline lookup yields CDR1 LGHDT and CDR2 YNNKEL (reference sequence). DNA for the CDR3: TGTGCCAGCAGCCCCCTGAGGGCAGGGGGCTCCTACGAGCAGTACTTC. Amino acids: CASSPLRAGGSYEQYF.

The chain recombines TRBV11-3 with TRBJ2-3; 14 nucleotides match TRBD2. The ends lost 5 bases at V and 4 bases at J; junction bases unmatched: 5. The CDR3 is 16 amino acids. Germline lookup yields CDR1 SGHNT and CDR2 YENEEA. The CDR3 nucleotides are TGTGCCAGCAGCCTAGGGACTAGCGGGAGTCCAGATACGCAGTATTTT. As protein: CASSLGTSGSPDTQYF.

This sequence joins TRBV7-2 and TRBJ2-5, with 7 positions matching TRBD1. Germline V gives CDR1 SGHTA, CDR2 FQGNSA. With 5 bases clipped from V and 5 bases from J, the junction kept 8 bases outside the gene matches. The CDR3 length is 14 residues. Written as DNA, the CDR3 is TGTGCCAGCAGCATTAACAGGGGACGGGAGACCCAGTACTTC. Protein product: CASSINRGRETQYF.

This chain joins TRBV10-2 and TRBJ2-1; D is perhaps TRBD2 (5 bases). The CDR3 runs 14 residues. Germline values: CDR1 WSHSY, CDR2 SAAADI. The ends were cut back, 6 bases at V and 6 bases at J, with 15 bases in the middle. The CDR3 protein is CASSETSKGNEQFF. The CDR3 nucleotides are TGCGCCAGCAGCGAAACTAGTAAGGGCAATGAGCAGTTCTTC.

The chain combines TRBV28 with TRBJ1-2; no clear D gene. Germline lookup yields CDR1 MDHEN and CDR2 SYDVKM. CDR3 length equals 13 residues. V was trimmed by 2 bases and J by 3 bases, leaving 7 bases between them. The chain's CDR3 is CASSLAEDYGYTF. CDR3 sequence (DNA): TGTGCCAGCAGTTTAGCGGAAGACTATGGCTACACCTTC.